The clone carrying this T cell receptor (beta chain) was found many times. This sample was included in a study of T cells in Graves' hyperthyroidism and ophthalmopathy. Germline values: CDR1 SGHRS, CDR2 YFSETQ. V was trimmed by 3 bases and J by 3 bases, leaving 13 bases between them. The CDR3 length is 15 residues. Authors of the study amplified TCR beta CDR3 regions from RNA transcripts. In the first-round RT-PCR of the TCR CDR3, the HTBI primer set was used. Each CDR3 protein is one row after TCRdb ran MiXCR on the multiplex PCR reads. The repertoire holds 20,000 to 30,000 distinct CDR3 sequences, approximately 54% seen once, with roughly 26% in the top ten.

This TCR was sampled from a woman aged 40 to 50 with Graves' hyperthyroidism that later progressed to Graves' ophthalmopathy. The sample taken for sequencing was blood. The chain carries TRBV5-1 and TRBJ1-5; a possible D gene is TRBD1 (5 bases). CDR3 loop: CASSSQGTPNQPQHF. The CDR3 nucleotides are TGCGCCAGCAGCTCGCAGGGTACACCCAATCAGCCCCAGCATTTT.